This passage covers 2 T cell receptor beta chains from one sample sequenced in a study of beta chain features in type 1 diabetes. Sequenced material consisted of expressed TCRB transcripts (all of the isolated RNA was reverse transcribed). TCRdb's copy holds only in-frame clones and misses some; the assay was immunoSEQ multiplex PCR. The sample lists more than 300,000 clones, roughly 12% occurring once. Sequencing used naive CD4+ T cells from blood. These receptors all stem from a young man in good health.

The rearrangement uses TRBV11-2 and TRBJ2-1, with 9 nucleotides matching TRBD2. Germline loops: CDR1 SGHAT, CDR2 FQNNGV. The CDR3 covers 15 residues. V was pared by 8 bases and J by 5 bases, with 10 bases of the junction left unmatched. The CDR3 sequence is CASRPLAGDHNEQFF. CDR3 nucleotide sequence: TGTGCCAGCCGCCCATTAGCGGGAGACCACAATGAGCAGTTCTTC. Filled out from reference TRBV11-2 and TRBJ2-1, the complete variable domain reads EAGVAQSPRYKIIEKRQSVAFWCNPISGHATLYWYQQILGQGPKLLIQFQNNGVVDDSQLPKDRFSAERLKGVDSTLKIQPAKLEDSAVYLCASRPLAGDHNEQFFGPGTRLTVL.

There are a few counts of this clone. The chain is built from TRBV28 and TRBJ2-1, with 7 bases fitting TRBD1. CDR1 is MDHEN, CDR2 SYDVKM, per germline. This CDR3 contains 13 residues. J gave up 9 bases and V 8 bases, and 10 bases lay outside the gene matches. The CDR3 nucleotides are TGTGCCAGCGGGTGGTTAAGACAGGGTGAGCAGTTCTTC. It encodes CASGWLRQGEQFF.